This T cell receptor (beta chain) was recovered during a study of shared clonotypes between healthy human individuals. Study-wide points: It was the non-shared clonotypes that had lower generation probabilities than clonotypes shared by all four donors.

Trimming removed 0 bases from V and 2 bases from J, with 10 bases in between. Per the germline V gene, CDR1 is SGHRS and CDR2 is YFSETQ. The CDR3 runs 15 residues. For this clone: Its antigen is unidentified.

Profiled with immunoSEQ multiplex PCR; TCRdb holds only in-frame clones, not every one. The sample contains some 650,000 clones, around 97% of which appear only once. The chain links TRBV5-1 to TRBJ2-3, with D tentatively TRBD2 (6 bases). This TCR was sampled from a woman in her 30s in good health. The sequenced sample was naive CD4+ T cells sorted from blood. Subset described: CD45RA+ positively selected. The CDR3 sequence is CASSLGGGTTDTQYF. Here the CDR3 DNA reads TGCGCCAGCAGCTTGGGGGGAGGCACCACAGATACGCAGTATTTT. The variable domain in full, completed from reference TRBV5-1 and TRBJ2-3, reads KAGVTQTPRYLIKTRGQQVTLSCSPISGHRSVSWYQQTPGQGLQFLFEYFSETQRNKGNFPGRFSGRQFSNSRSEMNVSTLELGDSALYLCASSLGGGTTDTQYFGPGTRLTVL.